This TCR beta chain was identified in a study of T cells after posttransplantation cyclophosphamide. Data came from immunoSEQ multiplex PCR; TCRdb stores just in-frame clones and leaves some out. The sample holds thousands of clones, and no clone turns up only once. This clone was seen many times. What it binds is not known. From germline, CDR1 is LNHNV and CDR2 YYDKDF (reference sequence). The CDR3 runs to 15 residues. V was pared by 0 bases and J by 5 bases, with 6 bases of the junction left unmatched. Regarding the study as a whole: TRB clonality was highly associated with recipient CMV seropositivity and reactivation. Later post-transplant blood repertoires were often dominated by donor CD8+ memory clones.

Busulfan-fludarabine conditioning, marrow transplant, and cyclophosphamide on days +3 and +4 were administered. The V and J genes are TRBV15 and TRBJ2-5, with 7 nucleotides matching TRBD2. Here the sequenced sample was PBMCs, taken after allogeneic stem cell transplant with posttransplant cyclophosphamide. This receptor was identified in a female patient aged 50 to 65 who received an allogeneic stem cell transplant from an unrelated donor, was CMV-positive, and had acute GVHD only. Some of the T cells might come from the graft donor. CDR3 sequence: CATSRDRGREETQYF. CDR3 DNA sequence: TGTGCCACCAGCAGAGATCGAGGGCGGGAGGAGACCCAGTACTTC. The full variable domain, completed using reference TRBV15 and TRBJ2-5, is DAMVIQNPRYQVTQFGKPVTLSCSQTLNHNVMYWYQQKSSQAPKLLFHYYDKDFNNEADTPDNFQSRRPNTSFCFLDIRSPGLGDTAMYLCATSRDRGREETQYFGPGTRLLVL.